A single T cell receptor beta chain is shown here with its context. Its antigen is still unknown. These data originate in a study of T cell responses to AZD1222 COVID-19 vaccine. Whole-study results and caveats: At study baseline, merely six AZD1222 recipients were seropositive. Most donors were white British, females outnumbered males, and clonal diversity was possibly underestimated. Unmutated variant regions are reportedly targeted by nearly half of spike-specific TCRs.

The protocol was immunoSEQ multiplex PCR, while the TCRdb copy is restricted to in-frame clones and leaves out a portion. The data show about 140,000 clones, about 89% seen once. Trimming removed 6 bases from V and 4 bases from J, with 16 bases in between. The germline gives CDR1 MDHEN, CDR2 SYDVKM. The CDR3 consists of 14 residues. The specimen was peripheral blood, collected on day 0 of AZD1222 vaccination. The receptor's source is an adult in good health. The chain employs TRBV28 and TRBJ2-7; D is undetermined. CDR3 nucleotide sequence: TGTGCCAGCAGCCTTCCGGACGTACGATACGAGCAGTACTTC. Translating it yields CASSLPDVRYEQYF. The whole variable domain, filled in from reference TRBV28 and TRBJ2-7, reads DVKVTQSSRYLVKRTGEKVFLECVQDMDHENMFWYRQDPGLGLRLIYFSYDVKMKEKGDIPEGYSVSREKKERFSLILESASTNQTSMYLCASSLPDVRYEQYFGPGTRLTVT.